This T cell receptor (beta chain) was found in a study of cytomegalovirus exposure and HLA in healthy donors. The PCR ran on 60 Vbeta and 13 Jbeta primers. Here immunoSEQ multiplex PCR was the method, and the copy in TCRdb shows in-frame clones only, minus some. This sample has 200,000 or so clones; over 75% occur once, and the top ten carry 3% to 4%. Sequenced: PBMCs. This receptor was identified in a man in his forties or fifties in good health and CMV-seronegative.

The CDR3 is CASSNPGTSGLGELFF. The CDR3, as DNA: TGTGCCAGCAGCAACCCCGGGACTAGCGGCCTGGGGGAGCTGTTTTTT. This rearrangement joins TRBV5-6 to TRBJ2-2, with TRBD2 matching 11 bases. From germline, CDR1 is SGHDT and CDR2 YYEEEE. This CDR3 is built from 16 residues. The ends lost 4 bases at V and 8 bases at J; junction bases unmatched: 10.